This TCR beta chain was recovered during a study of cytomegalovirus exposure and HLA in healthy donors. The study ran its PCR with 60 Vbeta and 13 Jbeta primers. Some clones are missing from TCRdb's copy, which holds only in-frame ones; the method was immunoSEQ multiplex PCR. The profile shows roughly 160,000 clones, 79% of them singletons. CDR1 and CDR2 from the germline V gene are SGHNT and YYREEE (reference sequence). V was pared by 0 bases and J by 6 bases, with 12 bases between. CDR3 length equals 14 residues. The sequencing sample was made of PBMCs. The clonotype was recovered from a man between 40 and 49 years old in good health and CMV-seronegative. This chain links TRBV5-4 with TRBJ1-2; D ambiguous. The CDR3 reads CASSLEGRNDGYTF. The CDR3 DNA is TGTGCCAGCAGCTTGGAAGGCAGGAACGATGGCTACACCTTC.